This T cell receptor beta chain was captured by sequencing in a study of blood T cells in healthy people across ages. Primers used in a second PCR of roughly 6 to 11 cycles were a sample-barcoded 5' primer and a J-beta primer mix. TCRdb independently ran MiXCR on the 5' RACE reads; one entry per CDR3 protein. The sample consists of a few hundred thousand distinct CDR3 sequences, roughly a quarter of them appearing once. This clonotype was found a few times. The ends were cut back, 5 bases at V and 6 bases at J, with 11 bases in the middle. Germline CDR1 reads SGHDT; CDR2 reads YYEEEE. The CDR3 has 12 amino acids. The same data also went into a second study, on T cells of mothers and their children.

The clonotype comes from a boy aged 2 to 10 in good health. V and J are TRBV5-6 and TRBJ1-2; the D is unclear. The sequencing input was blood. The CDR3 DNA is TGTGCCAGCAGTGTAAGGGCGGATGGCTACACCTTC. It codes for CASSVRADGYTF.